This note documents a single T cell receptor beta chain sequence. Profiling relied on immunoSEQ multiplex PCR, and the TCRdb table lists in-frame clones only, not all of them. The repertoire holds about 100,000 clones, with about 86% as singletons. These data come from a study of blood T cell repertoires in COVID-19. This CDR3 has 14 amino acids. The J segment lost 3 bases and the V segment lost 4 bases, leaving 5 bases of the junction unmatched. Germline CDR1 reads SGHAT; CDR2 reads FQNNGV. Enrolled through a virtual design, the participants were between roughly 18 and 90 years of age and came from approximately 25 US areas.

The sequencing input was PBMCs or T cells enriched from blood (not recorded which). The receptor was derived from a woman aged 50 to 65 who had recovered from COVID-19. The rearrangement links TRBV11-2 to TRBJ2-7, with 8 bases identical to TRBD2. CDR3 in DNA: TGTGCCAGCAGCTCAGGACTAGCTCTCTACGAGCAGTACTTC. It translates to CASSSGLALYEQYF.